The present entry profiles one T cell receptor (beta chain) with its context. This sample is drawn from a study of siplizumab effects on memory and regulatory T cells. Assay: immunoSEQ multiplex PCR; the TCRdb copy retains only in-frame clones and omits some. This sample has tens of thousands of clones, with more than 70% found just once. CDR3 length: 14 amino acids. The germline V gene encodes CDR1 SGHRS and CDR2 YFSETQ. Trimming removed 2 bases at V and 5 bases at J, with 11 bases between. The receptor was isolated from a human donor in good health. The chain uses TRBV5-1 and TRBJ2-1; the D gene could be TRBD1 or TRBD2 (5 bases each). Sequenced input: naive CD4+ T cells sorted from blood. In DNA form, the CDR3 reads TGCGCCAGCAGCTTAACGGGGCTGAACAATGAGCAGTTCTTC. It specifies CASSLTGLNNEQFF.